The clone carrying this TCR beta chain came up once. Its antigen is not known. The entry originates in a study of T cell responses to AZD1222 COVID-19 vaccine. Generated by immunoSEQ multiplex PCR, the TCRdb table keeps only in-frame clones and is missing some. The sample records 95,000 or so clones, about 89% being singletons. General observations from the study: All repertoire sampling was performed exclusively after the peak T cell response. Among the donors, most were white British and more were female, and clonal diversity was possibly underestimated.

This sequence originates from an adult in good health. Material: peripheral blood, obtained on day 0 of AZD1222 vaccination.

The CDR3 coding sequence is TGTGCCAGTAGTCTCGGGGTCTCCTACGAGCAGTACTTC. This codes for CASSLGVSYEQYF. The chain employs TRBV19 and TRBJ2-7; TRBD2 might be the D (5 bases). This CDR3 is built from 13 residues. Germline loops: CDR1 LNHDA, CDR2 SQIVND (reference sequence). Trimming took off 5 bases at V and 0 bases at J, with 8 bases between the two ends.